This T cell receptor (beta chain) came from a study of blood T cells in healthy people across ages (dated by TCRdb to the mid-2010s). Turning to the overall study: In model experiments, template switching captured roughly one uniquely barcoded TCR beta cDNA molecule for every two T cells. The donors were divided into four age groups: young (average approximately 16 years), middle-aged (about 41), aged (approximately 62) and long-lived (approximately 74). To avoid experimental bias, donors of different ages were spread randomly across the sequencing lanes. Using deep sequencing normalized with unique cDNA molecular identifiers, the study measured how TCR beta repertoire diversity changes with age. Two additional independent replicas of 1 million unique cDNA reads from the same blood draw were analyzed for two donors (one aged 18 to 30 and one aged 80 or older). The full study reports these points: The long-lived group showed more naive CD4+ T cells, fewer expanded clones and increased TCR diversity than the aged group, suggesting age selection. Because donor CMV infection status was unknown, age-related changes in expanded clonotypes were potentially confounded. Observed TCR beta diversity correlated strongly with the percentage of naive T cells measured by flow cytometry. Total diversity estimates from one million sequenced T cells were considered lower bounds and underestimates. Observed TCR beta diversity per million T cells fell roughly linearly with age, and a significant reduction was already apparent by age approximately 41. Because profiling used bulk unsorted PBMCs, naive and antigen-experienced compartments could not be compared conclusively.

The library was obtained by 5' RACE. These reads were obtained on an Illumina HiSeq 2500. A second roughly 7 to 12 cycle PCR used a sample-barcoded 5' primer and a J-beta primer mix. A template-switch 5' adaptor carrying 12 random nucleotides introduced a unique molecular identifier onto each TCR beta cDNA molecule. Each sample yielded at least 2.5 million CDR3-containing paired-end reads. First-strand cDNA synthesis was performed from all RNA using the Mint cDNA synthesis kit, with priming by a TRBC-specific oligonucleotide. All cDNA was treated with uracil-DNA glycosylase and then went through a first 18-cycle PCR with the universal primers M1SS and BC2_uni_R. Processing in the source paper ran as follows. Each sample was normalized by randomly selecting 1 million high-quality reads, each carrying a distinct molecular identifier. Reads with shared molecular identifiers were discarded instead of being binned into consensus sequences. MiTCR, with a Q25 quality threshold and the strictest error-elimination algorithm, was used for CDR3 identification, clonotype clustering and error correction. Lower-bound total TCR beta diversity was estimated with a nonparametric unseen species model using Euler transformation. TCRdb trimmed public reads at Q25 via fastp, called clones via MiXCR and kept in-frame beta chains. Rows with a matching CDR3 protein are joined into one entry that keeps the most common DNA and genes. TCRdb's processing, not the study's, gives the V and J calls here. The table for this sample lists about 830,000 distinct CDR3 sequences; 55% to 75% of them were counted only once. In total, the top ten clones hold about 20% of the sample.

Donors were a few dozen systemically healthy Caucasian individuals from Russia aged roughly 6 to 100 years. Each donor gave 8 to 10 milliliters of peripheral blood, collected into EDTA-treated Vacutainer tubes. Ficoll-Paque density-gradient centrifugation was used to isolate PBMCs, with at least 7 million per sample. Trizol reagent was used to extract total RNA from the PBMCs, yielding at least 6 micrograms per sample. Naive CD45RAhigh/CD27high T cell percentages were measured by flow cytometry on a PBMC aliquot from every donor. From the cysteine through the phenylalanine, the CDR3 covers 13 amino acids. The entry retains the CDR3 DNA only, 39 bases that are in frame from base 1. V is reduced by 6 bases and J by 7 bases, leaving a spacing of 15 bases between them. The germline V gene specifies MNHEY as CDR1 and SVGAGI as CDR2. This clonotype was observed many times. Its recognized antigen is unknown. Base qualities were left out, and no much larger clone turns up one base away.

The V and J segments used are TRBV6-5 and TRBJ2-5, and TRBD1 may be the D gene, going by 6 matching bases. This clonotype was sampled from a man in his thirties or forties in good health. The specimen sequenced was blood. The sequence in DNA is TGTGCCAGCAGACCAGACAGGTTTGCGACCCAGTACTTC. Translated, it reads CASRPDRFATQYF.